These 15 T cell receptor beta chains came from one sample sequenced in a study of shared clonotypes between healthy human individuals. Positive CCR7 selection of CD45RO-negative cells yielded the naive CD8 cells, and terminally differentiated effector memory CD45RA+ cells were excluded. Profiled with immunoSEQ multiplex PCR; TCRdb holds only in-frame clones, not every one. The sample lists around 2.1 million clones, about 93% seen once, with around 1.7% in the top ten. Sequencing was carried out using naive CD8+ T cells from PBMCs. These receptors were collected from a man younger than 35 in good health. Some clones in this sample may be carry-over from other donors' samples.

CDR3 in amino acids: CASSIVATNTGELFF. The CDR3, as DNA: TGTGCCAGCAGTATAGTGGCTACCAACACCGGGGAGCTGTTTTTT. The chain is built from TRBV27 and TRBJ2-2; D is undetermined. The CDR3 runs to 15 residues. Germline lookup yields CDR1 MNHEY and CDR2 SMNVEV (reference sequence). V dropped 5 bases and J dropped 2 bases, with 12 bases sitting between them.

This chain joins TRBV27 and TRBJ2-3; D gene ambiguous. The CDR3 covers 13 residues. V lost 2 bases to trimming and J lost 6 bases, with 9 bases between them. The germline gives CDR1 MNHEY, CDR2 SMNVEV (reference sequence). This CDR3 reads CASSLQPEDTQYF. The CDR3 DNA reads as TGTGCCAGCAGTTTACAGCCTGAGGATACGCAGTATTTT.

The chain carries TRBV27 and TRBJ2-2; D is ambiguous. With 5 bases removed from V and 6 bases from J, the gap between germline ends came to 7 bases. This CDR3 is built from 12 residues. Germline V lookup: CDR1 MNHEY, CDR2 SMNVEV (reference sequence). CDR3 amino acids: CASSHGSGELFF. For the CDR3, the DNA is TGTGCCAGCAGTCATGGTTCCGGGGAGCTGTTTTTT.

The J gene is TRBJ2-3, the V gene TRBV7-2, with D possibly TRBD1 on 6 matching bases. CDR1 and CDR2 (germline): SGHTA, FQGNSA. The CDR3 has 11 amino acids. V was trimmed by 10 bases and J by 7 bases, leaving 12 bases between them. This CDR3 is CANRADYTQYF. Here the CDR3 DNA reads TGTGCCAACAGGGCGGATTATACGCAGTATTTT.

This clone occurred once. V usage is TRBV28 and J usage is TRBJ1-2; D is ambiguous. V lost 4 bases and J 0 bases, leaving 9 bases between the germline ends. Looked up from germline, CDR1 is MDHEN and CDR2 is SYDVKM. This CDR3 is 14 amino acids long. Here the CDR3 DNA reads TGTGCCAGCAGTTCAATACCCTCTAACTATGGCTACACCTTC. This sequence encodes CASSSIPSNYGYTF.

This chain links TRBV27 with TRBJ2-7; TRBD1 matches 10 bases. The V gene's germline CDR1 is MNHEY and CDR2 SMNVEV (reference sequence). With 3 bases clipped from V and 0 bases from J, the junction kept 8 bases outside the gene matches. CDR3 length equals 17 residues. CDR3 DNA: TGTGCCAGCAGTTTTGCATACGGGACAGGGGTCTCCTACGAGCAGTACTTC. It codes for CASSFAYGTGVSYEQYF.

The chain carries TRBV7-3 and TRBJ2-7, with D possibly matching TRBD2 (5 bases). The CDR3 extends over 15 amino acids. With 2 bases removed from V and 2 bases from J, the gap between germline ends came to 13 bases. The germline V gene has CDR1 SGHTA and CDR2 FQGTGA. CDR3 residues: CASSLAGGATYEQYF. The CDR3 nucleotides read TGTGCCAGCAGCTTAGCGGGCGGAGCGACCTACGAGCAGTACTTC.

CDR3 sequence reads: CASSLGVGNEQYF. In DNA form, the CDR3 reads TGTGCCAGCAGTTTAGGAGTCGGGAACGAGCAGTACTTC. This rearrangement joins TRBV27 to TRBJ2-7; D perhaps matches TRBD2 (5 bases). Trimming took off 2 bases at V and 5 bases at J, with 10 bases between the two ends. Germline lookup yields CDR1 MNHEY and CDR2 SMNVEV (reference sequence). The CDR3 extends over 13 amino acids.

The chain combines TRBV28 with TRBJ2-7, with 10 bases aligning to TRBD1. V trimming: 6 bases; J trimming: 2 bases; junction bases outside the gene matches: 4. Germline CDR1 MDHEN, CDR2 SYDVKM. The CDR3 has 14 residues. CDR3 sequence reads: CASSTTGGTYEQYF. Written as DNA, the CDR3 is TGTGCCAGCAGCACGACAGGGGGCACCTACGAGCAGTACTTC.

This rearrangement joins TRBV4-2 to TRBJ2-1; 12 nucleotides line up with TRBD2. The CDR3 runs to 17 residues. V dropped 5 bases and J dropped 7; count of bases not matched to a gene: 12. Germline loops: CDR1 LGHNA, CDR2 YNFKEQ. The CDR3 spells CASSARLAGALVNEQFF. The CDR3 DNA reads as TGTGCCAGCAGCGCCCGACTAGCGGGAGCCTTAGTAAATGAGCAGTTCTTC.

This clone was recorded once. The chain links TRBV19 to TRBJ2-7; no firm D call. Germline loops: CDR1 LNHDA, CDR2 SQIVND (reference sequence). Trimming left V 6 bases short and J 5 bases short, with 17 bases between. This CDR3 contains 14 residues. The CDR3 sequence: CASRIRHTWDEQYF. The CDR3 DNA reads TGTGCCAGTAGAATACGCCACACATGGGACGAGCAGTACTTC.

The gene calls are TRBV7-9 and TRBJ2-1; either TRBD1 or TRBD2 may supply D (5 bases each). Trimming removed 8 bases from V and 10 bases from J, with 21 bases in between. This CDR3 is built from 14 residues. The germline V gene has CDR1 SEHNR and CDR2 FQNEAQ (reference sequence). CDR3 sequence reads: CASQSEGPRVEQFF. The CDR3 nucleotides read TGTGCCAGCCAATCAGAGGGGCCTCGGGTAGAGCAGTTCTTC.

The chain links TRBV19 to TRBJ2-7, with unresolved D. CDR1 and CDR2 from the germline V gene are LNHDA and SQIVND (reference sequence). The CDR3 has 14 residues. Trimming took 6 bases from V and 0 from J, leaving 12 bases between them. CDR3 amino acids: CASRPSSGSYEQYF. The DNA of the CDR3 is TGTGCCAGTAGGCCTTCCTCGGGCTCCTACGAGCAGTACTTC.

The chain recombines TRBV19 with TRBJ2-7, with D possibly called TRBD1 or TRBD2 (6 bases each). V was clipped by 4 bases and J by 3 bases, with 16 bases between them. The V gene's germline CDR1 is LNHDA and CDR2 SQIVND (reference sequence). The CDR3 is made up of 15 amino acids. CDR3 loop: CASSTGGGGGYEQYF. For the CDR3, the DNA is TGTGCCAGTAGTACAGGTGGAGGGGGAGGCTACGAGCAGTACTTC. Based on the CDR3 plus reference TRBV19 and TRBJ2-7, the full variable domain is DGGITQSPKYLFRKEGQNVTLSCEQNLNHDAMYWYRQDPGQGLRLIYYSQIVNDFQKGDIAEGYSVSREKKESFPLTVTSAQKNPTAFYLCASSTGGGGGYEQYFGPGTRLTVT.

The J gene is TRBJ2-7, the V gene TRBV5-1; 7 bases match TRBD1. J gave up 2 bases and V 5 bases, and 13 bases lay outside the gene matches. Germline V lookup: CDR1 SGHRS, CDR2 YFSETQ. The CDR3 has 16 residues. In nucleotides, the CDR3 is TGCGCCAGCAGTTTTGATCCGGGACAGCAGGCCTACGAGCAGTACTTC. This translates into CASSFDPGQQAYEQYF.